The 21 T cell receptor beta chains presented below share a single source sample, sequenced in a study of blood T cell repertoires in COVID-19. Sequencing was performed with immunoSEQ multiplex PCR; in TCRdb, only in-frame clones are kept and a portion is missing. The sample shows about 140,000 clones, 75% to 90% of them seen only once. Sequencing used peripheral blood. The receptors stem from a man aged 60 to 69 with active or convalescent COVID-19.

This chain uses TRBV27 with TRBJ2-7; 10 bases fit TRBD1. Germline V gene lookup returns CDR1 MNHEY and CDR2 SMNVEV (reference sequence). V was clipped by 1 base and J by 1 base; unmatched bases: 4. This CDR3 has 16 residues. CDR3 DNA sequence: TGTGCCAGCAGTTTATGGGACAGGGGACGGTCCTACGAGCAGTACTTC. Translation: CASSLWDRGRSYEQYF.

This sequence joins TRBV11-3 and TRBJ2-2; 7 bases align to TRBD1. The ends lost 0 bases at V and 0 bases at J; junction bases unmatched: 4. The CDR3 covers 17 residues. Germline V gene sequence: CDR1 SGHNT, CDR2 YENEEA. The CDR3: CASSLDGGQTNTGELFF. CDR3 DNA: TGTGCCAGCAGCTTAGATGGGGGACAGACGAACACCGGGGAGCTGTTTTTT.

The chain links TRBV6-6 to TRBJ2-7; no clear D. Trimming removed 0 bases at V and 3 bases at J, with 3 bases between. The CDR3 runs 12 residues. The germline gives CDR1 MNHNY, CDR2 SVGAGI (reference sequence). The CDR3 reads CASSYSYYEQYF. DNA of the CDR3: TGTGCCAGCAGTTACTCTTACTACGAGCAGTACTTC.

This clone was seen more than once but under ten times. The rearrangement links TRBV30 to TRBJ1-3, with D unresolved. V gave up 1 base and J gave up 0 bases, with 7 bases separating them. Looked up from germline, CDR1 is GTSNPN and CDR2 is SVGIG (reference sequence). The CDR3 length is 14 residues. The CDR3 loop reads CAWSAFVSGNTIYF. The DNA for the CDR3 is TGTGCCTGGAGTGCGTTCGTCTCTGGAAACACCATATATTTT.

The chain combines TRBV5-4 with TRBJ1-2, with a possible D match to TRBD1 (6 bases). Germline V CDR1 and CDR2: SGHNT, YYREEE (reference sequence). The ends were cut back, 3 bases at V and 7 bases at J, with 19 bases in the middle. The CDR3 is 15 residues long. Here the CDR3 reads CASSSGAGVIGGYTF. CDR3 DNA: TGTGCCAGCAGCTCAGGGGCAGGGGTAATAGGTGGCTACACCTTC.

The V gene is TRBV28, the J gene TRBJ2-7, with 11 positions matching TRBD2. The germline V gene has CDR1 MDHEN and CDR2 SYDVKM. J was trimmed by 1 base and V by 10 bases; bases with no gene match: 6. The CDR3 has 14 amino acids. The CDR3 coding sequence is TGTGCCACCGCGACTAGCGGGATATCCTACGAGCAGTACTTC. This gives the protein CATATSGISYEQYF.

This chain uses TRBV27 with TRBJ2-5; D is perhaps TRBD1 (6 bases). Trimming pared 5 bases from V and 4 bases from J, leaving 17 bases between. The CDR3 extends over 15 amino acids. CDR1 MNHEY and CDR2 SMNVEV come from the germline V gene (reference sequence). This chain's CDR3 is CASSPSIQGLETQYF. CDR3 coding DNA: TGTGCCAGCAGTCCCTCTATACAGGGTTTAGAGACCCAGTACTTC.

Here the CDR3 DNA reads TGTGCCAGCAGACGACAGGGGGCACACTATGGCTACACCTTC. Amino acid sequence: CASRRQGAHYGYTF. The rearrangement uses TRBV6-6 and TRBJ1-2, with 10 bases fitting TRBD1. Trimming at V came to 6 bases and at J to 3 bases, leaving 4 bases not matched to a gene. This CDR3 has 14 residues. CDR1 and CDR2 from the germline V gene are MNHNY and SVGAGI (reference sequence).

This clone was detected only once. The chain recombines TRBV20-1 with TRBJ2-1; 16 bases are a match to TRBD2. After removal of 3 bases from V and 6 bases from J, the junction contained 8 bases not matched to a gene. CDR3 length equals 17 residues. The germline V gene has CDR1 DFQATT and CDR2 SNEGSKA (reference sequence). Written as DNA, the CDR3 is TGCAGTGCTAGTTGGGGACTAGCGGGAGGGCCCATCAATGAGCAGTTCTTC. This sequence encodes CSASWGLAGGPINEQFF.

DNA for the CDR3: TGTGCCAGCAGCTTGGGACTAGCGGGAGTATCTGAGCAGTTCTTC. As protein: CASSLGLAGVSEQFF. This chain uses TRBV5-8 with TRBJ2-1, with TRBD2 matching 12 bases. V trimming: 0 bases; J trimming: 9 bases; junction bases outside the gene matches: 4. The length of the CDR3 is 15 residues. Germline V CDR1 and CDR2: SGHTS, YDEGEE.

The chain has TRBV5-1 and TRBJ1-3; D is uncertain. CDR3 length: 12 amino acids. Trimming left V 6 bases short and J 2 bases short, with 6 bases between. Germline V gene data show CDR1 as SGHRS and CDR2 as YFSETQ. The CDR3 region is CASTDTGNTIYF. CDR3 DNA sequence: TGCGCCAGCACCGACACTGGAAACACCATATATTTT.

The chain employs TRBV19 and TRBJ2-2; no clear D. The CDR3 has 14 amino acids. V shed 5 bases and J shed 0 bases, with 7 bases lying between them. Germline V CDR1 and CDR2: LNHDA, SQIVND (reference sequence). The CDR3 reads CASSETPNTGELFF. In DNA form, the CDR3 reads TGTGCCAGTAGTGAGACACCGAACACCGGGGAGCTGTTTTTT.

V is TRBV5-6 and J is TRBJ1-2, with D perhaps TRBD1 (5 bases). Germline CDR1 is SGHDT and CDR2 is YYEEEE. The V gene lost 2 bases and the J gene lost 8 bases, with 13 bases spanning the gap. This CDR3 has 13 residues. The CDR3 loop is CASSLGQGKGYTF. DNA for the CDR3: TGTGCCAGCAGCTTAGGCCAGGGTAAAGGCTACACCTTC.

The chain uses TRBV5-1 and TRBJ2-2, with TRBD1 as a possible D gene (5 bases). The ends were cut back, 3 bases at V and 4 bases at J, with 13 bases in the middle. The germline V gene encodes CDR1 SGHRS and CDR2 YFSETQ. This CDR3 comprises 15 residues. CDR3 sequence: CASSSGTQGTGELFF. The CDR3 nucleotides read TGCGCCAGCAGCTCGGGTACCCAGGGCACCGGGGAGCTGTTTTTT. The full variable domain, in which reference TRBV5-1 and TRBJ2-2 provide the parts outside the CDR3, is KAGVTQTPRYLIKTRGQQVTLSCSPISGHRSVSWYQQTPGQGLQFLFEYFSETQRNKGNFPGRFSGRQFSNSRSEMNVSTLELGDSALYLCASSSGTQGTGELFFGEGSRLTVL.

This sequence joins TRBV28 and TRBJ2-7; TRBD2 might be the D (5 bases). Trimming shortened V by 6 bases and J by 2 bases, and 11 bases separated the two germline ends. This CDR3 spans 13 amino acids. Germline assignment: CDR1 MDHEN and CDR2 SYDVKM. CDR3 in amino acids: CASSRTGTYEQYF. In nucleotides, the CDR3 is TGTGCCAGCAGCCGGACCGGGACCTACGAGCAGTACTTC.

CDR3 protein: CASSEGTGYWETQYF. CDR3 bases: TGTGCCAGCAGTGAAGGGACAGGGTATTGGGAGACCCAGTACTTC. The gene calls are TRBV6-1 and TRBJ2-5, with 8 nucleotides matching TRBD1. V shed 1 base and J 5 bases; nucleotides not matched to a gene: 6. Germline CDR1 reads MNHNS; CDR2 reads SASEGT. This CDR3 has 15 residues.

The chain uses TRBV28 and TRBJ1-4; D gene ambiguous. CDR3 length: 14 residues. Germline V gene lookup returns CDR1 MDHEN and CDR2 SYDVKM. V was shortened by 6 bases and J by 5 bases, with 13 bases between the two germline ends. As DNA, the CDR3 is TGTGCCAGCAGCCCTGCGCCGCAAAATGAAAAACTGTTTTTT. Its translation: CASSPAPQNEKLFF. The entire variable domain, with the rest obtained from reference TRBV28 and TRBJ1-4, is as follows: DVKVTQSSRYLVKRTGEKVFLECVQDMDHENMFWYRQDPGLGLRLIYFSYDVKMKEKGDIPEGYSVSREKKERFSLILESASTNQTSMYLCASSPAPQNEKLFFGSGTQLSVL.

The rearrangement links TRBV5-4 to TRBJ1-1; 8 positions match TRBD1. Germline assignment: CDR1 SGHNT and CDR2 YYREEE (reference sequence). V shed 0 bases, J shed 4 bases, and the junction held 2 bases outside the gene matches. The CDR3 covers 14 residues. CDR3 DNA sequence: TGTGCCAGCAGCTTGGACAGGGGGAGCACTGAAGCTTTCTTT. It yields the protein CASSLDRGSTEAFF.

The genes are TRBV2 and TRBJ1-6; TRBD1 aligns across 8 bases. The germline V gene encodes CDR1 SNHLY and CDR2 FYNNEI. The CDR3 spans 13 residues. V was clipped by 7 bases and J by 6 bases; unmatched bases: 2. The CDR3 is CASTGQANSPLHF. Written as DNA, the CDR3 is TGTGCCAGCACGGGACAGGCTAATTCACCCCTCCACTTT.

V and J are TRBV5-6 and TRBJ1-2, with TRBD1 as a possible D gene (6 bases). Germline-derived CDR1 and CDR2 are SGHDT and YYEEEE. The CDR3 runs 15 residues. With 1 base removed from V and 4 bases from J, the gap between germline ends came to 14 bases. The CDR3 reads CASSLSGGVIYGYTF. CDR3 bases: TGTGCCAGCAGCTTGTCTGGGGGCGTCATCTATGGCTACACCTTC.

V and J are TRBV2 and TRBJ2-5; 8 positions agree with TRBD2. CDR3 size: 15 residues. Germline CDR1 and CDR2: SNHLY and FYNNEI. After removal of 6 bases from V and 4 bases from J, the junction contained 10 bases not matched to a gene. CDR3 DNA: TGTGCCAGCAGAGATAGGACTAGCCGCCGAGAGACCCAGTACTTC. It encodes CASRDRTSRRETQYF.